This entry describes one TCR beta chain. It has no known antigen specificity. The library was made by the immunoSEQ multiplex PCR assay. A mixture of 60 forward primers for TCR Vbeta segments and 13 reverse primers for TCR Jbeta segments was used in the multiplex PCR. The CDR3 region of rearranged TCR beta genes was amplified from genomic DNA with a multiplex PCR assay. Amplified TCR beta libraries were sequenced as 87-base-pair reads on the Illumina HiSeq System. Turning to the authors' computational methods: A later analysis tallied 75 million to 85 million unique TCR beta chains across the 550 to 850 repertoires, and about 10 million of those chains were shared by two or more donors. To remove PCR and sequencing errors, raw reads were error-corrected and collapsed into unique sequences using a nearest-neighbor algorithm that merged closely related sequences. Alignment of CDR3 sequences to IMGT reference sequences was used to assign V, D and J gene segments. For a sequence to be retained, a match of at least six nucleotides was required to both a V gene segment and a J gene segment. A rearrangement was called productive if the CDR3 had no stop codons and remained in frame with V and J, and every other rearrangement was called non-productive. Following IMGT convention, CDR3 was defined as the stretch from the second conserved V-encoded cysteine up to the conserved J-encoded phenylalanine. In an earlier analysis of around 640 of the donors, sequences lacking an unambiguous match to a single V gene segment were excluded. In an earlier analysis of approximately 560 of the donors, a V segment was called functional when productive rearrangements were above 56.7%, and segregating when the standard deviation between donors exceeded 5%. To diagnose cytomegalovirus status from the catalog of TCR beta chain sequences, a statistical classification framework was built. A later analysis assigned V and J genes by comparing TCR nucleotide sequences with IMGT/GENE-DB human TR gene sequences. A later analysis assigned CDR3 sequences and most-parsimonious VDJ recombination scenarios with the TCRdist pipeline. In a later analysis, every TCR beta chain was defined by the combination of its CDR3 amino acid sequence and its V-gene family, and reads without a unique V-gene family were dropped. In a later analysis, 550 to 650 highly shared, low-generation-probability nucleotide sequences were removed to address suspected cross-contamination and a sequencing artifact. For each public chain, a later analysis derived a clonal expansion index from normalized ranks of inferred template counts within each repertoire. A later analysis computed generation probabilities with a VDJ recombination model fitted to out-of-frame rearrangements, and checked the results against IGoR. Hypergeometric tests were used in a later analysis to score TCR-TCR, TCR-HLA and TCR-CMV co-occurrence, with a repertoire-size bias correction applied to the TCR pairs. In a later analysis, false discovery rates were estimated by permuting HLA or CMV assignments 20 times. In a later analysis, co-occurring TCRs were grouped using DBSCAN, and TCRdist sequence similarity was added for clustering within HLA-allele-positive subsets. Repertoires with fewer than 30,000 or more than 120,000 public chains, plus five repertoires with anomalous nucleotide sharing, were excluded from co-occurrence clustering. TCRdb holds this immuneACCESS table with in-frame rearrangements only. Some clones are missing; in checked studies, unresolved V genes explain under half, and the rest has no known cause. V and J calls plus clone size are reproduced from that table; the DNA served to infer D and trimming. The sample's table covers about 120,000 clones. Roughly 4% of the sample is in the top ten clones.

From the germline V gene, CDR1 is ENHRY and CDR2 is SYGVKD. Its CDR3 holds 12 amino acids, cysteine through phenylalanine. Only the CDR3 DNA is retained, 36 bases long and in frame from the first base. V is pruned by 8 bases and J by 6 bases, leaving 4 bases of the junction without a gene match. The source of the sample is a study of cytomegalovirus exposure and HLA in healthy donors (dated by TCRdb to 2017 to 2019). Study-wide context: An earlier analysis of several hundred of the donors reported 276 Gb of sequence data and 117 million unique TCR beta sequences obtained from approximately 180 million T cells. An early release covering around 630 HLA-typed donors comprised roughly 300 gigabases of sequencing data and around 86 million unique TCR sequences. Among the roughly 380 genotyped donors, 75% to 90% belonged to the genetic ancestry cluster associated with self-reported Caucasian donors. The aim of the study was to test whether cataloging public T cell receptors could identify signatures of past pathogen exposure. The study profiled the T cell repertoires of around 700 subjects by immunosequencing and related them to cytomegalovirus serostatus. Besides the first cohort of hundreds of subjects, a separate validation cohort made up of over a hundred different subjects was used. The study combined high-throughput TCR immunosequencing, statistical association of individual TCRs with disease status, and machine learning to predict cytomegalovirus infection status. In a later analysis, previously published TCR beta repertoires from some 640 donors were re-analyzed and high-resolution HLA genotyping was added so that TCR occurrence patterns could be studied. In the later analysis, no new phenotypic data were used to find candidate immune exposures; instead, reliance was placed on TCR beta sequences and their occurrence across donors. In an earlier analysis of 550 to 700 of the donors, high-throughput TCR beta sequencing was used to judge whether each TCR beta V gene segment behaved as functional or pseudogenic. Donor age, sex, ethnicity and CMV serostatus were collected together with the repertoire data. A later genetic analysis used genome-wide SNP genotypes for about 55% of the 666 donors, treating that subset as a discovery cohort. Every repertoire in the discovery cohort had been generated on one and the same sequencing platform. Both class I and class II loci were covered by HLA typing, at four-digit resolution. The number of donors typed differed by locus, with 629-630 for A, B, C, DRB1 and DQB1, around 520 for DQA1, approximately 580 for DPA1, and approximately 470 for DPB1. Roughly 5 DR-DQ haplotypes were treated as single units for association and clustering because of strong linkage in the cohort. Across some 400 genotyped donors of the cohort, an average of approximately 200,000 unique TCR beta nucleotide sequences per donor were sequenced, and approximately 17% of those sequences were non-productive. The paper's findings and limits, for the study overall: Assigning TCR associations to individual alleles was difficult when HLA alleles, especially DR and DQ, strongly co-occurred. A further reported finding was that TCR beta sequences accurately predicted the HLA-A and HLA-B alleles for most subjects in the first cohort. The cohort was sequenced for TCR beta chains only, and without alpha or paired-chain data the features that could be detected were limited. CMV serostatus was the only immune exposure information available for the cohort. An earlier analysis of approximately 500 of the donors showed that most TCR beta V segments appeared in productive rearrangements either about 87% or about 30% of the time, which broadly matched IMGT annotations. In a later analysis, most CMV-associated TCR beta chains were found to appear HLA-restricted, with HLA associations seemingly driven largely by CMV exposure. Correlated functional status among segregating V segments might be attributable to linkage disequilibrium, but an unknown experimental factor could not be ruled out. Most TCR sequences were observed very rarely across donors, whereas some public TCRs were present in many individuals. Roughly uniform sequencing depth across donors was assumed in presence/absence analyses, although this assumption may not hold. Because the 87-base-pair reads could not distinguish some IMGT-functional V segments, including TRBV6-2 and TRBV6-3, those segments were excluded. Because HLA typing was missing for some donors at each locus, association tests included only the typed subset. At a false discovery rate of 0.05, a later analysis linked fewer than 20,000 TCR beta sequences to specific HLA alleles. It was suggested by the authors that the approach could potentially be generalized to other disease states and immunological phenotypes. The study gave a list of 150 to 200 TCR beta chains associated with cytomegalovirus. A later analysis found that TCR association rates varied across HLA loci, with DRB1 alleles showing the most associated TCRs and HLA-C alleles the fewest. In vitro tests confirmed that a few of the cytomegalovirus-associated TCR beta chains recognize cytomegalovirus antigens. The classifier was reported to diagnose cytomegalovirus status with high specificity and sensitivity in both the original cohort and the validation cohort. According to a later analysis, parvovirus B19, influenza, CMV and Epstein-Barr virus appeared linked to several top co-occurrence clusters. Because counts were too low, seventeen rarely observed V segments, including chromosome 9 orphons, were excluded from the earlier analysis of 587 of the donors. A cluster of highly shared sequence variants was judged likely to represent a technical artifact of the sequencing pipeline. In a later genetic analysis, fewer N-insertions in productive TCRs were reported among donors in an Asian-associated ancestry cluster than the approximately 710-donor mean. Compared with equally common non-associated chains, HLA-associated TCR beta chains in a later analysis were more clonally expanded and had lower generation probabilities. In a later genetic analysis, a missense DCLRE1C variant was associated with V-gene and J-gene trimming of TCR beta chains, and the association was replicated in an independent cohort.

The cohort comprised more than 550 healthy bone marrow donors. All cohort members were sampled while nominally healthy, although unrecorded immune exposures were likely present. The donor was CMV seronegative and belonged to the group of 352 seronegative cohort members. A peripheral blood sample was provided by each donor, and peripheral blood mononuclear cells were used for TCR beta sequencing. The Qiagen DNeasy Blood Extraction Kit was used to extract genomic DNA from the blood cell samples. The chain was built from TRBV10-3 and TRBJ2-1; 7 bases in between match TRBD1. The specimen sequenced was PBMCs. The source of this sequence is a man aged 18 to 29 in good health and CMV-seronegative. The nucleotide sequence reads as follows: TGTGCCATCTTGTCAGGGGGCAATGAGCAGTTCTTC. Translated, this gives CAILSGGNEQFF.